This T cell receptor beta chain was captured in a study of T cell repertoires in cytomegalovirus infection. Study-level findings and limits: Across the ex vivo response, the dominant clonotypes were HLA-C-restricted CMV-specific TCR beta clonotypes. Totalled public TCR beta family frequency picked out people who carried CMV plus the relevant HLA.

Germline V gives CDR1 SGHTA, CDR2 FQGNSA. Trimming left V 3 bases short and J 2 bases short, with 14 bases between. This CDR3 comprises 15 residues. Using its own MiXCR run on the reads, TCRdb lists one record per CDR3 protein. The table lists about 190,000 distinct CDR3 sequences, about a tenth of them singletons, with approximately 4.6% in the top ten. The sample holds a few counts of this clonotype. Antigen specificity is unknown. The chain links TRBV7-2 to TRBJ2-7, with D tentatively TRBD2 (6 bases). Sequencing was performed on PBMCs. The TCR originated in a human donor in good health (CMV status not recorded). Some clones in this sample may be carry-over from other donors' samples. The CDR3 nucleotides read TGTGCCAGCAGCTTGAGTGGGGGGTTCACCTACGAGCAGTACTTC. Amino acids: CASSLSGGFTYEQYF.